The clone carrying this TCR beta chain has just a few counts. No antigen is known for it. This sample's TCRbeta library carried unique molecular identifier barcodes. TCRdb redid the calling of the PCR reads with MiXCR, one entry per CDR3 protein. The data hold around 100,000 distinct CDR3 sequences, with 6% observed a single time. The data belong to a study of T-cell reconstitution after alpha-beta-depleted transplantation in children. General study points: Once a year had passed after transplant, T-cell counts and diversity came mostly from newly produced T cells.

The TCR comes from a female patient under 10 years old who had a stem cell transplant for Fanconi anemia, so the T cells may come from the graft donor. This specimen was PBMCs, mostly from graft donor cells, taken 60 days after TCRalphabeta/CD19-depleted stem cell transplant.

The CDR3: CASSVSGGQETQYF. DNA of the CDR3: TGTGCCAGCAGTGTCTCGGGCGGTCAAGAGACCCAGTACTTC. This sequence joins TRBV25-1 and TRBJ2-5, with D unresolved. Germline CDR1 is MGHDK and CDR2 is SYGVNS. The V gene lost 4 bases and the J gene lost 2 bases, with 11 bases spanning the gap. This CDR3 has 14 amino acids.